This T cell receptor (beta chain) was recovered during a study of blood T cell repertoires in COVID-19. The CDR3 spans 19 residues. Germline CDR1 and CDR2: KGHSH and LQKENI. Germline trimming cut 4 bases from V and 2 bases from J; bases unmatched to any gene: 8. Measured with immunoSEQ multiplex PCR; TCRdb has only the in-frame clones, and not every one. The data hold 350,000 to 450,000 clones, with 70% to 90% observed a single time. Researchers sorted participants into cohorts using their self-reported clinical history. The clonotype comes from a woman aged 18-29 years who had been exposed to COVID-19. Sequenced sample: PBMCs or T cells enriched from blood (not recorded which). The gene calls are TRBV18 and TRBJ2-2; 15 bases match TRBD2. CDR3 sequence reads: CASSRFGLAGGRNTGELFF. CDR3 nucleotides: TGTGCCAGCTCACGCTTCGGACTAGCGGGAGGGCGAAACACCGGGGAGCTGTTTTTT.